The next 29 T cell receptor beta chains were all read from a single sample in a study of CD8+CD57+ T cells in acquired aplastic anemia. Before being chosen for sequencing, patients had shown CD8+CD57+ cell expansion by flow cytometry. Genomic DNA constituted the template upon which TCR beta VDJ and CDR3 profiling was performed. MiXCR, run by TCRdb on the reads, gives a single entry per CDR3 protein. The sample has roughly 280,000 distinct CDR3 sequences, about three fifths seen once. Material: sorted CD4+, CD8+, or CD8+CD57+ T cells (not recorded which) from PBMCs. The source is a human donor with aplastic anemia.

The rearrangement uses TRBV7-3 and TRBJ2-6; TRBD1 might be the D (6 bases). Per germline, CDR1 SGHTA and CDR2 FQGTGA. This CDR3 has 15 residues. Trimming stripped 7 bases from V and 4 bases from J, with 14 bases between. CDR3 DNA: TGTGCCAGCACCGTACCCGGGACAGGGGCCAACGTCCTGACTTTC. This gives the protein CASTVPGTGANVLTF. Filled out from reference TRBV7-3 and TRBJ2-6, the complete variable domain reads GAGVSQTPSNKVTEKGKYVELRCDPISGHTALYWYRQSLGQGPEFLIYFQGTGAADDSGLPNDRFFAVRPEGSVSTLKIQRTERGDSAVYLCASTVPGTGANVLTFGAGSRLTVL.

On this clonotype itself: The conserved final phenylalanine or tryptophan is absent from the CDR3, which likely points to a read error. The chain has TRBV24-1 and TRBJ2-5, with 8 bases lining up with TRBD1. CDR1 and CDR2 from the germline V gene are KGHDR and SFDVKD. The CDR3 length is 15 residues. V dropped 8 bases and J dropped 2; count of bases not matched to a gene: 9. The CDR3 reads CATTGTGGAQETQYY. Written as DNA, the CDR3 is TGTGCCACCACGGGGACAGGTGGGGCACAAGAGACCCAGTACTAC.

This clonotype was observed once. The rearrangement links TRBV19 to TRBJ2-3, with TRBD1 matching 7 bases. CDR1 is LNHDA, CDR2 SQIVND, per germline (reference sequence). The V gene end was trimmed by 5 bases and the J gene end by 0 bases; junction bases not matched to a gene: 14. The CDR3 spans 18 residues. The CDR3 sequence: CASSPGGLGSVSTDTQYF. The DNA for the CDR3 is TGTGCCAGTAGTCCAGGGGGTTTAGGGTCCGTTAGCACAGATACGCAGTATTTT.

This chain links TRBV5-1 with TRBJ1-1; D not certain. Germline-derived CDR1 and CDR2 are SGHRS and YFSETQ. Deletions cut 4 bases from V and 1 base from J, with 11 bases between. This CDR3 spans 14 amino acids. CDR3 coding DNA: TGCGCCAGCAGCCCCAACGCAGCGAACACTGAAGCTTTCTTT. Protein sequence: CASSPNAANTEAFF.

The rearrangement links TRBV20-1 to TRBJ2-3, with 10 bases that match TRBD2. CDR3 size: 16 residues. V lost 5 bases and J lost 11; bases outside the gene matches: 19. Germline CDR1 and CDR2: DFQATT and SNEGSKA (reference sequence). The CDR3 DNA reads TGCAGTGCTGCGACCTCTCTAGCGGGGGTTTACAATGAGCAGTATTTT. Its protein is CSAATSLAGVYNEQYF.

The chain has TRBV11-2 and TRBJ2-3; 7 nucleotides agree with TRBD2. The CDR3 has 15 amino acids. The V and J ends lost 4 bases and 2 bases, in that order; junction bases with no gene match: 6. From germline, CDR1 is SGHAT and CDR2 FQNNGV. The CDR3: CASSYGGDYTDTQYF. CDR3 coding DNA: TGTGCCAGCAGCTATGGCGGGGACTACACAGATACGCAGTATTTT.

This clonotype has ten or more counts. V usage is TRBV15 and J usage is TRBJ2-3; 8 bases line up with TRBD2. The CDR3 sequence is 14 residues long. V lost 4 bases and J lost 2; bases outside the gene matches: 2. The germline V gene has CDR1 LNHNV and CDR2 YYDKDF (reference sequence). Here the CDR3 reads CATSTGGPTDTQYF. CDR3 DNA: TGTGCCACCAGCACGGGGGGGCCCACAGATACGCAGTATTTT.

Of note for this clonotype: A much larger clonotype is one base distant, so this may be a read error. The CDR3 DNA reads TGTGCCAGCAGACAGGGGGCCACTGAAGCTTCCTTT. This translates into CASRQGATEASF. The J gene is TRBJ1-1, the V gene TRBV3-1, with 9 bases fitting TRBD1. Germline V lookup: CDR1 LGHDT, CDR2 YNNKEL (reference sequence). This CDR3 contains 12 residues. Complete variable domain (other parts from reference TRBV3-1 and TRBJ1-1): DTAVSQTPKYLVTQMGNDKSIKCEQNLGHDTMYWYKQDSKKFLKIMFSYNNKELIINETVPNRFSPKSPDKAHLNLHINSLELGDSAVYFCASRQGATEASFGQGTRLTVV.

The chain links TRBV7-2 to TRBJ1-3; D perhaps matches TRBD1 (5 bases). V was cut by 2 bases and J by 4 bases, with 12 bases left in between. The CDR3 sequence is 15 residues long. Looked up from germline, CDR1 is SGHTA and CDR2 is FQGNSA. The CDR3 bases are TGTGCCAGCAGCTTACAGATAGGGGCCGGAAACACCATATATTTT. The encoded protein is CASSLQIGAGNTIYF.

This clonotype was detected a few times. The V call is TRBV10-3, the J call TRBJ2-1; possible D gene TRBD1, 6 bases. Per germline, CDR1 ENHRY and CDR2 SYGVKD. The CDR3 spans 14 residues. Trimming stripped 8 bases from V and 10 bases from J, with 21 bases between. This CDR3 reads CAIGSGDMRSEQFF. CDR3 DNA sequence: TGTGCCATCGGAAGTGGGGACATGCGGTCGGAGCAGTTCTTC.

CDR3 in amino acids: CAIAQGKETQYF. The CDR3 DNA is TGTGCCATCGCACAGGGGAAAGAGACCCAGTACTTC. The rearrangement links TRBV10-3 to TRBJ2-5; TRBD1 agrees at 7 bases. Germline V CDR1 and CDR2: ENHRY, SYGVKD. Trimming removed 8 bases from V and 3 bases from J; junction bases left unmatched: 3. CDR3 length equals 12 residues.

This rearrangement joins TRBV2 to TRBJ1-1, with TRBD1 as a possible D gene (5 bases). The germline V and J ends were trimmed by 4 bases and 6 bases, with 9 bases remaining between them. Germline values: CDR1 SNHLY, CDR2 FYNNEI. The CDR3 runs to 12 residues. CDR3 DNA: TGTGCCAGCAGTGGGATGGGGGCTGAAGCTTTCTTT. This sequence encodes CASSGMGAEAFF.

V usage is TRBV10-3 and J usage is TRBJ1-5; a weak D match, TRBD1 (5 bases). CDR1 is ENHRY, CDR2 SYGVKD, per germline. This CDR3 has 13 amino acids. Trimming left V 11 bases short and J 5 bases short, with 16 bases between. In DNA, the CDR3 is TGTGCCCATGGATCGGGGGGAGATCAGCCCCAGCATTTT. Protein product: CAHGSGGDQPQHF.

The chain joins TRBV19 to TRBJ1-2; D is possibly TRBD1 (6 bases). CDR1 is LNHDA and CDR2 is SQIVND in the germline V gene (reference sequence). The CDR3 loop spans 15 amino acids. Trimming cost V 5 bases and J 4 bases, with 17 bases left between them. The CDR3: CASSLPSGTPYGYTF. In nucleotides, the CDR3 is TGTGCCAGTAGTCTTCCCTCCGGGACACCCTATGGCTACACCTTC.

This chain uses TRBV9 with TRBJ2-7; the D gene is possibly TRBD2 (5 bases). Trimming left V 0 bases short and J 0 bases short, with 10 bases between. This CDR3 contains 15 residues. Per germline, CDR1 SGDLS and CDR2 YYNGEE. DNA for the CDR3: TGTGCCAGCAGCGTAGGGCAAGCGGCCTCCTACGAGCAGTACTTC. Translation gives CASSVGQAASYEQYF.

This clonotype has ten or more counts. The chain joins TRBV5-1 to TRBJ2-5; the D gene is possibly TRBD1 (6 bases). Looked up from germline, CDR1 is SGHRS and CDR2 is YFSETQ. CDR3 length: 13 amino acids. V lost 3 bases to trimming and J lost 5 bases, with 11 bases between them. This chain's CDR3 is CASSSQGTETQYF. CDR3 in DNA: TGCGCCAGCAGCTCACAGGGTACCGAGACCCAGTACTTC.

This clonotype was observed a handful of times. The genes are TRBV7-9 and TRBJ2-7; TRBD2 agrees at 11 bases. This CDR3 contains 14 residues. Germline V gene data show CDR1 as SEHNR and CDR2 as FQNEAQ (reference sequence). The ends lost 5 bases at V and 7 bases at J; junction bases unmatched: 7. CDR3 amino acids: CASSLSGRAGEQYF. CDR3 nucleotides: TGTGCCAGCAGCCTTAGCGGGAGGGCCGGTGAGCAGTACTTC.

Worth noting for this clonotype: The CDR3 does not end in the conserved phenylalanine or tryptophan, so this is likely a read error. It is unclear where the CDR3 begins or ends on the DNA, so no DNA is shown, and the CDR3 is as TCRdb lists it. The rearrangement joins TRBV20-1 to TRBJ2-3. Germline V CDR1 and CDR2: DFQATT, SNEGSKA (reference sequence). Counting both end residues, the CDR3 totals 15 amino acids. CDR3 in amino acids: CSARHGLLGTDTQYL.

The chain couples TRBV7-3 to TRBJ2-1; D may be TRBD2 (5 bases). In germline, CDR1 is SGHTA, CDR2 FQGTGA. The germline V and J ends were trimmed by 3 bases and 1 base, with 10 bases remaining between them. The CDR3 extends over 15 amino acids. CDR3 region: CASSLPSSSYNEQFF. CDR3 coding DNA: TGTGCCAGCAGCTTGCCTAGCTCTTCCTACAATGAGCAGTTCTTC.

This clonotype occurred many times. The chain is built from TRBV20-1 and TRBJ2-7; D tentatively reads TRBD1 or TRBD2 (5 bases each). Deletions cut 3 bases from V and 3 bases from J, with 9 bases between. The CDR3 has 12 residues. In germline, CDR1 is DFQATT, CDR2 SNEGSKA (reference sequence). Here the CDR3 reads CSASTGLYEQYF. CDR3 DNA: TGCAGTGCTAGTACGGGGCTCTACGAGCAGTACTTC.

J is TRBJ1-1 and V is TRBV15; D not resolved. The CDR3 contains 13 residues. Germline assignment: CDR1 LNHNV and CDR2 YYDKDF (reference sequence). Trimming removed 10 bases from V and 6 bases from J, with 18 bases in between. CDR3 amino acids: CAIERGVFAEAFF. The CDR3 DNA follows: TGTGCCATCGAGCGGGGAGTGTTTGCTGAAGCTTTCTTT. Full variable domain (remainder filled in from reference TRBV15 and TRBJ1-1): DAMVIQNPRYQVTQFGKPVTLSCSQTLNHNVMYWYQQKSSQAPKLLFHYYDKDFNNEADTPDNFQSRRPNTSFCFLDIRSPGLGDTAMYLCAIERGVFAEAFFGQGTRLTVV.

The CDR3 region has the DNA TGTGCCAGCAGCGAAAACAGGAACAATCAGCCCCAGCATTTT. Translated, it gives CASSENRNNQPQHF. V is TRBV7-3 and J is TRBJ1-5; D perhaps matches TRBD1 (5 bases). CDR1 and CDR2 (germline): SGHTA, FQGTGA. This CDR3 is built from 14 residues. The V and J ends lost 5 bases and 3 bases respectively, with 11 bases between them.

The chain recombines TRBV7-9 with TRBJ2-1; perhaps TRBD2 as D (6 bases). The CDR3 extends over 15 amino acids. The V gene's germline CDR1 is SEHNR and CDR2 FQNEAQ (reference sequence). V gave up 3 bases and J gave up 6 bases, with 15 bases separating them. The CDR3 sequence is CASSFIGVGGNEQFF. In DNA form, the CDR3 reads TGTGCCAGCAGCTTCATCGGGGTCGGGGGCAATGAGCAGTTCTTC.

The chain couples TRBV3-1 to TRBJ2-1; TRBD2 aligns across 9 bases. CDR1 is LGHDT, CDR2 YNNKEL, per germline (reference sequence). The CDR3 has 17 amino acids. Unmatched junction bases numbered 11, after V lost 1 base and J lost 7 bases. The CDR3: CASSQVSLSGSANEQFF. The DNA for the CDR3 is TGTGCCAGCAGCCAAGTTTCCCTTAGCGGGAGTGCGAATGAGCAGTTCTTC.

This clonotype was seen repeatedly, ten times or more. The chain couples TRBV11-3 to TRBJ2-3; D is uncertain. CDR3 size: 14 residues. The V gene lost 2 bases and the J gene lost 0 bases, with 6 bases spanning the gap. The germline CDR1 and CDR2 sequences are SGHNT and YENEEA. The CDR3 sequence is CASSLRVSTDTQYF. CDR3 sequence (DNA): TGTGCCAGCAGCTTAAGAGTGAGCACAGATACGCAGTATTTT.

The V and J genes are TRBV6-6 and TRBJ2-7, with D unclear. The germline gives CDR1 MNHNY, CDR2 SVGAGI (reference sequence). The CDR3 runs to 13 residues. V lost 2 bases, J lost 3 bases, and 8 bases lay in between. Written as DNA, the CDR3 is TGTGCCAGCAGTTACCTCGAGAACTACGAGCAGTACTTC. This gives the protein CASSYLENYEQYF.

The table lists this clonotype with many counts. J is TRBJ1-5 and V is TRBV29-1, with D possibly being TRBD1 (6 bases). This CDR3 is 14 amino acids long. The V and J ends lost 2 bases and 6 bases respectively, with 14 bases between them. The germline V gene encodes CDR1 SQVTM and CDR2 ANQGSEA. This chain's CDR3 is CSVETAGVVQPQHF. The CDR3 nucleotides read TGCAGCGTTGAAACAGCAGGGGTGGTTCAGCCCCAGCATTTT.

J is TRBJ2-7 and V is TRBV15; 9 nucleotides line up with TRBD1. V was pared by 3 bases and J by 2 bases, with 2 bases of the junction left unmatched. The CDR3 is 14 amino acids. The germline V gene has CDR1 LNHNV and CDR2 YYDKDF (reference sequence). This chain's CDR3 is CATSSGTGTYEQYF. CDR3 bases: TGTGCCACCAGCAGCGGGACAGGGACCTACGAGCAGTACTTC.

Remarks on this clonotype: This likely comes from a read error, as the CDR3 has no conserved phenylalanine or tryptophan at its end. This sequence joins TRBV9 and TRBJ2-7; TRBD2 matches at 12 bases. In germline, CDR1 is SGDLS, CDR2 YYNGEE. This CDR3 region has 18 residues. After removal of 0 bases from V and 1 base from J, the junction contained 8 bases not matched to a gene. CDR3 loop: CASSVGTSGEGLSYEQYL. The CDR3 DNA sequence: TGTGCCAGCAGCGTAGGGACTAGCGGGGAGGGACTTTCCTACGAGCAGTACCTC.